The clone carrying this T cell receptor beta chain showed up just once. The antigen remains unidentified. Generated by immunoSEQ multiplex PCR, the TCRdb table keeps only in-frame clones and is missing some. This table has 95,000 to 100,000 clones, 85% to 95% appearing once. The data were obtained in a study of siplizumab effects on memory and regulatory T cells. Study-level findings and limits: Mappable alloreactive CD4+ clones averaged around 71% Treg-derived with siplizumab versus 26.9% in controls. Proliferating CD4+ or CD8+ clones, roughly 75-97% of them, lacked an assignable naive or memory phenotype. There appeared to be greater diversity in naive T cells than in memory cells, and naive T cells seemed major contributors to the alloresponse.

The specimen sequenced was non-Treg CD4+ T cells sorted from blood. The TCR comes from a human donor in good health.

CDR3 in amino acids: CASSLQQGDGYTF. In nucleotides, the CDR3 is TGTGCCAGCAGTTTACAACAGGGGGATGGCTACACCTTC. This sequence joins TRBV7-9 and TRBJ1-2, with 8 bases that match TRBD1. The V segment lost 6 bases and the J segment 6 bases; nucleotides outside the gene matches: 6. This CDR3 has 13 amino acids. Germline V gene data show CDR1 as SEHNR and CDR2 as FQNEAQ (reference sequence).